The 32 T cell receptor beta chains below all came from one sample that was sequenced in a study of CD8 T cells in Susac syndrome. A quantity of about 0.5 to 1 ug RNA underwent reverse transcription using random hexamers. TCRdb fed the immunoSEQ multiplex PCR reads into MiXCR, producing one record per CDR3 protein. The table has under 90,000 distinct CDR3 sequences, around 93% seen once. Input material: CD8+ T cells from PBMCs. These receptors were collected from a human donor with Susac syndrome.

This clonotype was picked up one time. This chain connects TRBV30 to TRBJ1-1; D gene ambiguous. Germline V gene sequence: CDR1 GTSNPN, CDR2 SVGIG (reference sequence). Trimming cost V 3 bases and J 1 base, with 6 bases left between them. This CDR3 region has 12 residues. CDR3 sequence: CAWSPRNTEAFF. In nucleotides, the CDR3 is TGTGCCTGGAGCCCCAGGAACACTGAAGCTTTCTTT.

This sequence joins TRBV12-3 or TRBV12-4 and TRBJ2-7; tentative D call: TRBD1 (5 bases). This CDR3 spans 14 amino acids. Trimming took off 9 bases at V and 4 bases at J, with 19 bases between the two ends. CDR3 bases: TGTGCCAGTTCCCCCGTGGGGCTCCGGTACGAGCAGTACTTC. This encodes CASSPVGLRYEQYF.

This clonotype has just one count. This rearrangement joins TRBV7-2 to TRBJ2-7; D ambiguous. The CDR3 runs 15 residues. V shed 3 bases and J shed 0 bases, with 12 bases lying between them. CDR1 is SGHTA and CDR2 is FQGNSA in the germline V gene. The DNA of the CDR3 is TGTGCCAGCAGCTTTATGACGGGTAGCTCCTACGAGCAGTACTTC. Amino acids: CASSFMTGSSYEQYF.

The CDR3 sequence: CASSTGQGNTEAFF. The CDR3 region has the DNA TGCGCCAGCAGCACTGGACAGGGTAACACTGAAGCTTTCTTT. The rearrangement joins TRBV5-1 to TRBJ1-1, with 8 bases aligning to TRBD1. Looked up from germline, CDR1 is SGHRS and CDR2 is YFSETQ. The CDR3 consists of 14 residues. The junction had 4 bases not matched to a gene; V was cut back by 4 bases and J by 2 bases.

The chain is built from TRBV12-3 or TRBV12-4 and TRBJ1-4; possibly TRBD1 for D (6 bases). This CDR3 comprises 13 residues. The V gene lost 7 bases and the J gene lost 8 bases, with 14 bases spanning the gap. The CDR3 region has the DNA TGTGCCAGCACCCCTGTGGGGGGCGAAAAACTGTTTTTT. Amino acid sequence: CASTPVGGEKLFF.

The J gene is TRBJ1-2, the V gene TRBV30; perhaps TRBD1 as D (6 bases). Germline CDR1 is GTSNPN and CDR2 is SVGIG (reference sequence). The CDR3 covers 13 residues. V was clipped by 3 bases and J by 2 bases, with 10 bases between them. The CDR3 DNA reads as TGTGCCTGGAGCCCAGGGGAGAACTATGGCTACACCTTC. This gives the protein CAWSPGENYGYTF.

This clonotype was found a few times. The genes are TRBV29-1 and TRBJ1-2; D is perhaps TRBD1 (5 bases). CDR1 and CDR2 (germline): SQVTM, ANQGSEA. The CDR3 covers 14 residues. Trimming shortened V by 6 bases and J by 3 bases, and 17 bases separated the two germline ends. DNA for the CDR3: TGCAGCGTCCCGAACCGGGACCGCGACTATGGCTACACCTTC. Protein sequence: CSVPNRDRDYGYTF.

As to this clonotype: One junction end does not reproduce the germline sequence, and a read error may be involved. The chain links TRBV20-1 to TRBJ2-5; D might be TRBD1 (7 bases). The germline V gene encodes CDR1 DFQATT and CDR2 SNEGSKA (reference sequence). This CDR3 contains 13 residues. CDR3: CRARRAGGETQYF. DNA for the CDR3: TGCAGGGCTAGAAGGGCAGGGGGGGAGACCCAGTACTTC.

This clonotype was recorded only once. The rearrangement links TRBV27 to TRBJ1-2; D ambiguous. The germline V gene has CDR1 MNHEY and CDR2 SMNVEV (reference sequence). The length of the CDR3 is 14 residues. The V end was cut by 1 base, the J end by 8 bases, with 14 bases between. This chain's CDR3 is CASSLWPGGKGYTF. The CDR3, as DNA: TGTGCCAGCAGTTTATGGCCAGGCGGGAAAGGCTACACCTTC.

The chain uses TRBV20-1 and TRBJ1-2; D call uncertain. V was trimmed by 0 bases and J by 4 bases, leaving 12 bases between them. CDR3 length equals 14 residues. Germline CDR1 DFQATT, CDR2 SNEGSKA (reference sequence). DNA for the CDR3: TGCAGTGCTAGAGATCCAGATCGGGCCTATGGCTACACCTTC. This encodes CSARDPDRAYGYTF.

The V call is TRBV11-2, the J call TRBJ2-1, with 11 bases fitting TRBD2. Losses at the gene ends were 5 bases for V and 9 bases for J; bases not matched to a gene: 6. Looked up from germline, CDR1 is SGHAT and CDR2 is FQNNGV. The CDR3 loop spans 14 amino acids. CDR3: CASSPLAGVGEQFF. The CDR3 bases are TGTGCCAGCAGCCCACTAGCGGGAGTTGGTGAGCAGTTCTTC.

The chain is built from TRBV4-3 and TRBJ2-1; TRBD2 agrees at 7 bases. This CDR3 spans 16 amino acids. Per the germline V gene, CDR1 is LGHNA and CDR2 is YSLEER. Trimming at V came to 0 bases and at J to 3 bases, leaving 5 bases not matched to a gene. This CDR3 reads CASSQDSGGYYNEQFF. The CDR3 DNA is TGCGCCAGCAGCCAAGATTCGGGAGGATACTACAATGAGCAGTTCTTC.

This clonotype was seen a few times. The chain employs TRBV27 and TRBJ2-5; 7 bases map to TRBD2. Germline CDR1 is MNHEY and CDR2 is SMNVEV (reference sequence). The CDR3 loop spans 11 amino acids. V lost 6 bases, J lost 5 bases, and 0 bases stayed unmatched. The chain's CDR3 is CASRGGETQYF. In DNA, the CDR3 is TGTGCCAGCAGGGGGGGGGAGACCCAGTACTTC.

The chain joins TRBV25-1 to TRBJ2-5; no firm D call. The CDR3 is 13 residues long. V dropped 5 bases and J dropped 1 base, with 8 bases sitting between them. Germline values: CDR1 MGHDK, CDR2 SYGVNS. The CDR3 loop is CASSTPFQETQYF. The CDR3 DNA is TGTGCCAGCAGTACTCCCTTCCAAGAGACCCAGTACTTC.

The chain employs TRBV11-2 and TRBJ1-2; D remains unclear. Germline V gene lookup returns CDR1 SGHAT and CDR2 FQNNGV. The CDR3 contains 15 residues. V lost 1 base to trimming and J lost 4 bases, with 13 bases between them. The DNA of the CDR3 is TGTGCCAGCAGCTTAGGAGGTACAGAGACCTATGGCTACACCTTC. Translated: CASSLGGTETYGYTF.

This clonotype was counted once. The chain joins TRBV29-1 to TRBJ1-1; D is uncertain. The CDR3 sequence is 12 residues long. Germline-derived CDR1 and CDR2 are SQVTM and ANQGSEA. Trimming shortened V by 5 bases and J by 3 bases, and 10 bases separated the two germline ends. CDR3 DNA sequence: TGCAGCGTTCGTTGGGCTTACACTGAAGCTTTCTTT. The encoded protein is CSVRWAYTEAFF.

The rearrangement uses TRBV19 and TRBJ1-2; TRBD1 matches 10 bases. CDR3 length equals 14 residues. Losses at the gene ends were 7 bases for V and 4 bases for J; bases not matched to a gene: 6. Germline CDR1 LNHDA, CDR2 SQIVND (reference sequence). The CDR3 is CASTPTGGGYGYTF. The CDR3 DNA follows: TGTGCCAGTACCCCGACAGGGGGCGGCTATGGCTACACCTTC.

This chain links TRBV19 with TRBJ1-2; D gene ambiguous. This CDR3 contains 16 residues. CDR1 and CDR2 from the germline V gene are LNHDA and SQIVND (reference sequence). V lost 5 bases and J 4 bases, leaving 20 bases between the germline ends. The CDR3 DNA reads TGTGCCAGTAGTCCCCGATGGGATATAGGACTCTATGGCTACACCTTC. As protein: CASSPRWDIGLYGYTF.

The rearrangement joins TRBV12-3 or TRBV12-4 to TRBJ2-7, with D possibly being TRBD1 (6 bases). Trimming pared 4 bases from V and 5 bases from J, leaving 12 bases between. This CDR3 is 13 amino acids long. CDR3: CASSYGQFNEQYF. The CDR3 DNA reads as TGTGCCAGCAGTTATGGACAGTTTAACGAGCAGTACTTC.

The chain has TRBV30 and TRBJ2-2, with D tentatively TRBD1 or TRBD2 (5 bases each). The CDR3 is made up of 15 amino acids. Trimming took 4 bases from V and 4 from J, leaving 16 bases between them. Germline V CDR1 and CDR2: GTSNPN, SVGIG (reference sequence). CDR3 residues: CAWTPGLVFTGELFF. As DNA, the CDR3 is TGTGCCTGGACCCCGGGGCTAGTGTTCACCGGGGAGCTGTTTTTT.

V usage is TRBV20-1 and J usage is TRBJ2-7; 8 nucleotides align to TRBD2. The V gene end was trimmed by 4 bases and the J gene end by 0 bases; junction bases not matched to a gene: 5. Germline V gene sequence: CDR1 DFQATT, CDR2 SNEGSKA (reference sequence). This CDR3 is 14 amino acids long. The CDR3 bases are TGCAGTGCTACTTTAGCGGGGAGCTCCTACGAGCAGTACTTC. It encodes CSATLAGSSYEQYF.

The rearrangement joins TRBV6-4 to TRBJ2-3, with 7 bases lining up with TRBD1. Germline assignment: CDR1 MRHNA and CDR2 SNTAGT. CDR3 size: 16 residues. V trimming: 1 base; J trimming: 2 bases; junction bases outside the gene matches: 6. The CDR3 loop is CASSDLRDSDTDTQYF. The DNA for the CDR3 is TGTGCCAGCAGTGACTTGAGGGACAGCGACACAGATACGCAGTATTTT.

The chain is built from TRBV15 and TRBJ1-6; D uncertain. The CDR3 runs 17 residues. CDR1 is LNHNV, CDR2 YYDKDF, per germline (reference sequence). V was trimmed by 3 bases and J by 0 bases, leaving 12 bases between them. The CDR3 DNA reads TGTGCCACCAGCAGGAACCCCATCAGCTCCTATAATTCACCCCTCCACTTT. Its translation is CATSRNPISSYNSPLHF.

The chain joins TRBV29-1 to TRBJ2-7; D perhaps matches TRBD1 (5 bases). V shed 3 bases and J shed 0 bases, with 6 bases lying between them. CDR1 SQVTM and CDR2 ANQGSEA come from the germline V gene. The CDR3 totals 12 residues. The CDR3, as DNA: TGCAGCGTTGAGGACAACTCCTACGAGCAGTACTTC. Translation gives CSVEDNSYEQYF.

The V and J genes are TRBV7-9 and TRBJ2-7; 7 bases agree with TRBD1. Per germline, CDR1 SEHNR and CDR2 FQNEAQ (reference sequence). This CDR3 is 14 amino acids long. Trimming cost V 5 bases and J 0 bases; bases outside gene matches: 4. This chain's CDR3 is CASSTRDSSYEQYF. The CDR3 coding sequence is TGTGCCAGCAGCACCCGGGACAGCTCCTACGAGCAGTACTTC.

The CDR3 spells CASSRPYEQYF. The CDR3 DNA reads as TGTGCCAGCAGCCGGCCCTACGAGCAGTACTTC. V is TRBV28 and J is TRBJ2-7; D is unresolved. Germline CDR1 and CDR2: MDHEN and SYDVKM. V lost 6 bases, J lost 2 bases, and 5 bases lay in between. The CDR3 is made up of 11 amino acids.

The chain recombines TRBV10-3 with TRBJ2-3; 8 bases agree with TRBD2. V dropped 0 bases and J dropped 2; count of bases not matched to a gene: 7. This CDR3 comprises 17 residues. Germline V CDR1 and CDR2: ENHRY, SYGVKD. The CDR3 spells CAISESRAGVSTDTQYF. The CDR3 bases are TGTGCCATCAGTGAGTCGCGAGCGGGAGTCTCCACAGATACGCAGTATTTT.

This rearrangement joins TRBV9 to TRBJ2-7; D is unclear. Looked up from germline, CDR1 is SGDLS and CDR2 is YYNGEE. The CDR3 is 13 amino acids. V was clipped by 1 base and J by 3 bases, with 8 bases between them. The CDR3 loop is CASSVIPGYEQYF. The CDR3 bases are TGTGCCAGCAGCGTAATACCCGGCTACGAGCAGTACTTC.

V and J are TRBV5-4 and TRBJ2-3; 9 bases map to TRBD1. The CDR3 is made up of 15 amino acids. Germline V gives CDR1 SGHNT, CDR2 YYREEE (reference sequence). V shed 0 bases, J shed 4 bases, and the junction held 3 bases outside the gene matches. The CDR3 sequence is CASSLGDRAADTQYF. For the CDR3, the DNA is TGTGCCAGCAGCTTGGGGGACAGGGCCGCAGATACGCAGTATTTT. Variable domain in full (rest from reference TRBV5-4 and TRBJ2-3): ETGVTQSPTHLIKTRGQQVTLRCSSQSGHNTVSWYQQALGQGPQFIFQYYREEENGRGNFPPRFSGLQFPNYSSELNVNALELDDSALYLCASSLGDRAADTQYFGPGTRLTVL.

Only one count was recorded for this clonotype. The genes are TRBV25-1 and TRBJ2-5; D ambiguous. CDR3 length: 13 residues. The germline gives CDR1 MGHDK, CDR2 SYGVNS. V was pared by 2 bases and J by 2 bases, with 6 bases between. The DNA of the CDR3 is TGTGCCAGCAGTGAAGGCAGTCAAGAGACCCAGTACTTC. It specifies CASSEGSQETQYF.

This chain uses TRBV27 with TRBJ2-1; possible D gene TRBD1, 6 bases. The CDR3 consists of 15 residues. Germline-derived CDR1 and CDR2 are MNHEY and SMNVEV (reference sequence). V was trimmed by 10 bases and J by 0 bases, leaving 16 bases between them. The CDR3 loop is CATQITGYSYNEQFF. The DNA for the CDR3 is TGTGCCACCCAGATTACAGGGTACTCCTACAATGAGCAGTTCTTC.

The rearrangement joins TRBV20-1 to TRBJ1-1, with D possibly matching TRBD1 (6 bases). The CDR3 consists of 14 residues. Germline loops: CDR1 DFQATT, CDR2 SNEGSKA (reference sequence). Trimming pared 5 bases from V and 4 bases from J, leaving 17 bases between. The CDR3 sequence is CSASTTGLSTEAFF. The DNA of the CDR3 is TGCAGTGCTTCTACTACAGGGCTGAGCACTGAAGCTTTCTTT.